A selection of T cell receptor beta chains follows, all from one sample in a study of post-analysis software for immune sequencing data. TCRdb reanalysed the PCR reads using MiXCR and keeps one entry per CDR3 protein. The sample carries roughly 620,000 distinct CDR3 sequences, about 40% recorded once. The material sequenced was blood. The receptors were sampled from a girl between 5 and 17 years old with multiple sclerosis. Each CDR3 is given with its conserved first and last residue. D genes are given only for firm matches. The size entry is marked missing in some rows and otherwise reads once, few, many or a size class.

size	V	D	J	DNA	CDR3
many	TRBV29-1	TRBD1	TRBJ1-2	TGCAGCGTTGGGACAGGGTGGTATGGCTACACCTTC	CSVGTGWYGYTF
few	TRBV7-6	NA	TRBJ2-1	TGTGCCAGCAGCTTAGCTGGGGTCGCCCTCGCGGGTGAGCAGTTCTTC	CASSLAGVALAGEQFF
NA	TRBV20-1	TRBD2	TRBJ2-1	TGCAGTGCTGCTAGGGCTAGCGGGGGCCAATACAATGGGCAGTTCTTC	CSAARASGGQYNGQFF
NA	TRBV20-1	TRBD1	TRBJ1-5	TGCAGTGCTACTGGGACAGGGGTTCTTGGCAATCAGCCCCAGCATTTT	CSATGTGVLGNQPQHF
NA	TRBV2	NA	TRBJ1-1	TGTGCCAGCAGACAACCTGGCCGCTCCGATGGCACTGAAGCTTTCTTT	CASRQPGRSDGTEAFF
NA	TRBV28	NA	TRBJ1-2	TGTGCCAGCAGTTGGGGGGGGCAGACCTATGGCTACACCTTC	CASSWGGQTYGYTF
NA	TRBV6-1	NA	TRBJ2-1	TGTGCCAGCAGTGAAGCTGGGGGCGGGAGTCCCTACAATGAGCAGTTCTTC	CASSEAGGGSPYNEQFF
once	TRBV30	NA	TRBJ2-1	TGTGCCTGGAGTGTCCCCCTTTTGGCCAGGTACAATGAGCAGTTCTTC	CAWSVPLLARYNEQFF
NA	TRBV4-2	TRBD2	TRBJ2-3	TGTGCCAGCAGCCCAACGCTAGCGGGAGGGCGGACAGATACGCAGTATTTT	CASSPTLAGGRTDTQYF
few	TRBV6-2/TRBV6-3	NA	TRBJ2-4	TGTGCCAGCAGTTACCGGGAGTCCCAGTACTTC	CASSYRESQYF
NA	TRBV5-4	TRBD1	TRBJ2-7	TGTGCCAGCAGCTCCAGGACAGGGGGCATCGAGCAGTACTTC	CASSSRTGGIEQYF
many	TRBV12-3/TRBV12-4	NA	TRBJ1-2	TGTGCCAGCAGTTCCCCAGGGTCTAACTATGGCTACACCTTC	CASSSPGSNYGYTF
NA	TRBV4-1	NA	TRBJ2-4	TGCGCCAGCAGCCAAGGGAACGGGGTCTACAACAGAGCCAAAAACATTCAGTACTTC	CASSQGNGVYNRAKNIQYF
many	TRBV12-3/TRBV12-4	TRBD2	TRBJ2-1	TGTGCCAGCAGTTTTCCCCGGCGGACTAGCGGGAGAGGGGCGCAGTTCTTC	CASSFPRRTSGRGAQFF
NA	TRBV10-3	NA	TRBJ1-5	TGTGCCATCAGTGAGTCCTCAGGGGTGAATCAGCCCCAGCATTTT	CAISESSGVNQPQHF
NA	TRBV6-6	TRBD1	TRBJ1-4	TGTGCCAGCAGGCCCAGGGGGTCGGGTGAAAAACTGTTTTTT	CASRPRGSGEKLFF
NA	TRBV7-2	NA	TRBJ1-2	TGTGCCAGCAGCTTAGCGAGGGGACGCACCTATGGCTACACCTTC	CASSLARGRTYGYTF
NA	TRBV11-2	NA	TRBJ2-7	TGTGCCAGCAGCTTTGGCGGGGAGATAGCCGCCGAGCAGTACTTC	CASSFGGEIAAEQYF
NA	TRBV19	TRBD2	TRBJ2-6	TGTGCCAGTACCCCAATAGCGGGAGGGACATACACTGGGGCCAACGTCCTGACTTTC	CASTPIAGGTYTGANVLTF
NA	TRBV25-1	NA	TRBJ2-2	TGTGCCAGCAGTGAGGGCTGGGGCACCGGGGAGCTGTTTTTT	CASSEGWGTGELFF
few	TRBV20-1	NA	TRBJ2-1	TGCAGTGCTTTCCACAGTCATGTGGATGAGCAGTTCTTC	CSAFHSHVDEQFF
NA	TRBV5-1	NA	TRBJ2-1	TGCGCCAGCAGCTTGGTGGACCTAGGCAATGAGCAGTTCTTC	CASSLVDLGNEQFF
NA	TRBV12-3/TRBV12-4	NA	TRBJ2-1	TGTGCCAGCAGTCTAGTCGGGACCAACTACAATGAGCAGTTCTTC	CASSLVGTNYNEQFF
NA	TRBV7-9	NA	TRBJ2-5	TGTGCCAGCAGCTTCACCGAAGACCAAGAGACCCAGTACTTC	CASSFTEDQETQYF
few	TRBV29-1	NA	TRBJ1-2	TGCAGCGTTAATCTGGACACAGAATATGGCTACACCTTC	CSVNLDTEYGYTF
NA	TRBV5-6	TRBD1	TRBJ2-3	TGTGCCAGCAGCCTCCGGGACAGACGCACAGATACGCAGTATTTT	CASSLRDRRTDTQYF
NA	TRBV5-1	TRBD2	TRBJ2-7	TGCGCCAGCAGCTTGGCCCGATCCCGGACTAGCGGGAGCTACGAGCAGTACTTC	CASSLARSRTSGSYEQYF
few	TRBV7-2	NA	TRBJ1-2	TGTGCCAGCGGGAGAGGGACGGGGAACTATGGCTACACCTTC	CASGRGTGNYGYTF
once	TRBV14	NA	TRBJ2-1	TGTACCAGCAGCCAAGGGGGGACTTACGTATCCTACAATGAGCAGTTCTTC	CTSSQGGTYVSYNEQFF
NA	TRBV20-1	TRBD1	TRBJ2-2	TGCAGTGCAGGGGGCGCGGACACCGGGGAGCTGTTTTTT	CSAGGADTGELFF
NA	TRBV20-1	TRBD2	TRBJ2-3	TGCAGCCCGCGGAGCGGGGCAGATACGCAGTATTTT	CSPRSGADTQYF
few	TRBV7-8	TRBD2	TRBJ2-1	TGTGCCAGCAGCCCCGGACTAGTCGTAATTGGGAATGAGCAGTTCTTC	CASSPGLVVIGNEQFF
NA	TRBV29-1	TRBD2	TRBJ2-3	TGCAGCGTTGAAGATCGGGAAATAGCGGGGGTTTCTAGCACAGATACGCAGTATTTT	CSVEDREIAGVSSTDTQYF
few	TRBV11-2	NA	TRBJ2-1	TGTGCCAGCAGCTGGACTCTAAGGCTTAGGGATGAGCAGTTCTTC	CASSWTLRLRDEQFF
few	TRBV10-3	NA	TRBJ2-1	TGTGCCATCAGTGAGGGGGCCTACGTGCAGTTCTTC	CAISEGAYVQFF
few	TRBV6-5	NA	TRBJ1-5	TGTGCCAGCAGGGGGTTTTCCAATCAGCCCCAGCATTTT	CASRGFSNQPQHF
NA	TRBV7-9	NA	TRBJ1-1	TGTGCCAGCAGCTGGGGTCGGGCAGCGAACACTGAAGCTTTCTTT	CASSWGRAANTEAFF
NA	TRBV4-1	TRBD1	TRBJ1-1	TGCGCCAGCAGCCAAGGAGGAGGCACAGGGGGCACTGAAGCTTTCTTT	CASSQGGGTGGTEAFF
NA	TRBV4-1	NA	TRBJ2-5	TGCGCCAGCAGCCAAGAGGGATCCGTCACTACGGAGACCCAGTACTTC	CASSQEGSVTTETQYF
few	TRBV29-1	NA	TRBJ2-5	TGCAGCGTTGAACTAAACGGGTGGGAGACCCAGTACTTC	CSVELNGWETQYF
NA	TRBV5-1	NA	TRBJ2-3	TGCGCCAGCAGCGACGGGACAACTACAGCAGATACGCAGTATTTT	CASSDGTTTADTQYF
few	TRBV21-1	NA	TRBJ1-2	TGTGCCAGCAGCAAAGGGGGTGGCTACACCTTC	CASSKGGGYTF
NA	TRBV20-1	TRBD1	TRBJ2-2	TGCAGTGCCCGACAGGGGGACACCGGGGAGCTGTTTTTT	CSARQGDTGELFF
NA	TRBV6-5	NA	TRBJ2-1	TGTGCCAGCAGTTCCCGGGACGCGAGCTCCTACAATGAGCAGTTCTTC	CASSSRDASSYNEQFF
NA	TRBV11-2	NA	TRBJ1-2	TGTGCCAGCAGCTCCAGACGGGGAGCTAACTATGGCTACACCTTC	CASSSRRGANYGYTF
NA	TRBV12-3/TRBV12-4	NA	TRBJ2-7	TGTGCCAGCAGGGCGGCCGTCTGCGAGCAGTACTTC	CASRAAVCEQYF
NA	TRBV10-1	NA	TRBJ2-7	TGCGCCAGCCCCGTCACACGACAGAATGGGTCCTACGAGCAGTACTTC	CASPVTRQNGSYEQYF
NA	TRBV12-3/TRBV12-4	TRBD1	TRBJ2-1	TGTGCCAGCAGCCCGGACAGGGTCAATGAGCAGTTCTTC	CASSPDRVNEQFF
few	TRBV5-4	TRBD1	TRBJ2-7	TGTGCCAGCAGCCGATACATGGAAGGGGGCGAACACGAGCAGTACTTC	CASSRYMEGGEHEQYF
NA	TRBV6-4	NA	TRBJ2-1	TGTGCCAGCAGTGACATGGCGGGTTCCTACAATGAGCAGTTCTTC	CASSDMAGSYNEQFF
few	TRBV12-3/TRBV12-4	TRBD1	TRBJ1-2	TGTGCCAGCAGCACGACAGGGGGCTTTTCTAACTATGGCTACACCTTC	CASSTTGGFSNYGYTF
NA	TRBV7-9	NA	TRBJ1-2	TGTGCCAGCAGCTTACGACACTATGGCTACACCTTC	CASSLRHYGYTF
NA	TRBV6-5	NA	TRBJ2-1	TGTGCCAGCAGTTACGGGTTGGCCGGGGGTCAGTTCTTC	CASSYGLAGGQFF
NA	TRBV10-1	NA	TRBJ2-7	TGCGCCAGCAGTGCTGGCAGGCCATACGAGCAGTACTTC	CASSAGRPYEQYF
once	TRBV12-3/TRBV12-4	NA	TRBJ1-5	TGTGCCAGCAGTTTAGACACCGCCAGTAAGCCCCAGCATTTT	CASSLDTASKPQHF
NA	TRBV10-3	TRBD1	TRBJ2-1	TGTGCCACCGTGGGACAGGGGGCATACAATGAGCAGTTCTTC	CATVGQGAYNEQFF
NA	TRBV5-1	TRBD2	TRBJ2-1	TGCGCCAGCAGCTTAGGGGTGCTAGCGGGAGTAAGTGAGCAGTTCTTC	CASSLGVLAGVSEQFF
NA	TRBV19	NA	TRBJ1-1	TGTGCCAGTACTCACCGAGTTCGTCATGGGGCTGAAGCTTTCTTT	CASTHRVRHGAEAFF